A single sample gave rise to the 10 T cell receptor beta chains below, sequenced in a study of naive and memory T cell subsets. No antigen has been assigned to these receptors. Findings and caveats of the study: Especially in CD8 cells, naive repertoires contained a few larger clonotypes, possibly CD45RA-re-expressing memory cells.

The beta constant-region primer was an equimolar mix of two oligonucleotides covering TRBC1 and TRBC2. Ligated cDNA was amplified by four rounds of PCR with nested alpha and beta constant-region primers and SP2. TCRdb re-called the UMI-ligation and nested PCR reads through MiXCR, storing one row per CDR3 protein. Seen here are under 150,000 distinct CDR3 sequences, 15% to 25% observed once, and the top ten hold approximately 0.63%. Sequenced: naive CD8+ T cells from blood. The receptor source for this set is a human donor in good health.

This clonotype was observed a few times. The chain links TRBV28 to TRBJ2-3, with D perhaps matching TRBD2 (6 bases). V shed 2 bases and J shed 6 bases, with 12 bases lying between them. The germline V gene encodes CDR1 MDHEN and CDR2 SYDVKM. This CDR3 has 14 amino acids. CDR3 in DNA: TGTGCCAGCAGTTTAGTTAGCGGATGGGATACGCAGTATTTT. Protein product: CASSLVSGWDTQYF.

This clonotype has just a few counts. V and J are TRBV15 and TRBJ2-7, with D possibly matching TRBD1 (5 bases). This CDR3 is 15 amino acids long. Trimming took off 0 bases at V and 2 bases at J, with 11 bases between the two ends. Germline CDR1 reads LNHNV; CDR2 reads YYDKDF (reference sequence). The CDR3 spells CATSRDSGRAYEQYF. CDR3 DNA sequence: TGTGCCACCAGCAGAGATTCGGGCAGGGCCTACGAGCAGTACTTC.

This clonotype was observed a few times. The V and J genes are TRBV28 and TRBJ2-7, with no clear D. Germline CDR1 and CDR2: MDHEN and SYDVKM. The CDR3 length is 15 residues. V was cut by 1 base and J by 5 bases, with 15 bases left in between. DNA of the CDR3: TGTGCCAGCAGTTTATTCGATGCCCTCCGCCACGAGCAGTACTTC. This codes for CASSLFDALRHEQYF.

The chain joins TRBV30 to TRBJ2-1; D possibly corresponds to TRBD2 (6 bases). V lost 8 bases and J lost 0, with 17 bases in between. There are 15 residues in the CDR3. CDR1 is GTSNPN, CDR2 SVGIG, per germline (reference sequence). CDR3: CAGERGMSSYNEQFF. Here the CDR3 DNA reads TGTGCCGGGGAACGCGGGATGAGCTCCTACAATGAGCAGTTCTTC.

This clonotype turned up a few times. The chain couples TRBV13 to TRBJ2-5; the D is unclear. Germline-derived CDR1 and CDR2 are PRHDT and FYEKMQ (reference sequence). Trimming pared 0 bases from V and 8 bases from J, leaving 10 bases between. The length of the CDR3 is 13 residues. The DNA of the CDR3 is TGTGCCAGCAGCTTAGGACAGCGAAATACCCAGTACTTC. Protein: CASSLGQRNTQYF.

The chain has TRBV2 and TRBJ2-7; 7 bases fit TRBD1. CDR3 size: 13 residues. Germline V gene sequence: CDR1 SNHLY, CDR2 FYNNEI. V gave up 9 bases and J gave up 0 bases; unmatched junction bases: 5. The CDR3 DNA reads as TGTGCCAGTGAGGGACAGAGCTCCTACGAGCAGTACTTC. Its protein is CASEGQSSYEQYF.

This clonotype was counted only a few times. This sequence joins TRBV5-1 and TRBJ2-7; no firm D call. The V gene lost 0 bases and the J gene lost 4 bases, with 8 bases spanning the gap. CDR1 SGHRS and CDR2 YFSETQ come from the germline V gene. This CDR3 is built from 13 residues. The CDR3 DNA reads TGCGCCAGCAGCTTGGAGGCAGTTTACGAGCAGTACTTC. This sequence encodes CASSLEAVYEQYF.

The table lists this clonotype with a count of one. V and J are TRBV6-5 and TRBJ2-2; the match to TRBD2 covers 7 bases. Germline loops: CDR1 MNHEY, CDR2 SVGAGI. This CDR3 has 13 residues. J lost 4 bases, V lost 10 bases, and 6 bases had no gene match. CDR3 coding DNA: TGTGCCACTCGGGAGGCGGGCACCGGGGAGCTGTTTTTT. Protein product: CATREAGTGELFF.

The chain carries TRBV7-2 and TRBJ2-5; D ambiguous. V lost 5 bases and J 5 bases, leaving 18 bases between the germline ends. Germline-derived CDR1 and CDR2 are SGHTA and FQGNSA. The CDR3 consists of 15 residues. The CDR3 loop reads CASSASGSLRETQYF. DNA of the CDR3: TGTGCCAGCAGCGCCTCGGGCTCCCTAAGGGAGACCCAGTACTTC.

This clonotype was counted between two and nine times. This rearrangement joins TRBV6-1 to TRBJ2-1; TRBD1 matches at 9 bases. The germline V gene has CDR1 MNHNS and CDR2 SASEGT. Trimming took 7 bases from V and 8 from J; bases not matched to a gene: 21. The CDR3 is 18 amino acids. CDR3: CASNWDRDFRLPHDEQFF. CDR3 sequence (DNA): TGTGCCAGCAATTGGGACAGGGATTTCCGTTTACCCCACGATGAGCAGTTCTTC.